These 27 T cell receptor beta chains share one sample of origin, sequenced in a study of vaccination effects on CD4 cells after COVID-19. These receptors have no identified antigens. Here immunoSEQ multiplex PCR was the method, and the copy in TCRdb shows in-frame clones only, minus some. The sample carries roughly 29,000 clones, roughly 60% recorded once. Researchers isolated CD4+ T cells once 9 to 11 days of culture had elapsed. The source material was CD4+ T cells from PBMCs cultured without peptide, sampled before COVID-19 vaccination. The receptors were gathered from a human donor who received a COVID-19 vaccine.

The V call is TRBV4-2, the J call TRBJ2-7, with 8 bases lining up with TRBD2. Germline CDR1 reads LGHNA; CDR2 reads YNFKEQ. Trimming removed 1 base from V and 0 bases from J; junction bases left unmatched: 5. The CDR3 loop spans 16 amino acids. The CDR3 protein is CASSQGSGGGSYEQYF. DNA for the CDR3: TGTGCCAGCAGCCAAGGGTCGGGGGGGGGCTCCTACGAGCAGTACTTC.

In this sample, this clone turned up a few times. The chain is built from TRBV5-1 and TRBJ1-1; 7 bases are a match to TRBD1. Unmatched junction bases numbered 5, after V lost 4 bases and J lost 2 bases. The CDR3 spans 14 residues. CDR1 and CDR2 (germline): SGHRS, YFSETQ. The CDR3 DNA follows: TGCGCCAGCAGCCCCCAGGGGGGAAACACTGAAGCTTTCTTT. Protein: CASSPQGGNTEAFF.

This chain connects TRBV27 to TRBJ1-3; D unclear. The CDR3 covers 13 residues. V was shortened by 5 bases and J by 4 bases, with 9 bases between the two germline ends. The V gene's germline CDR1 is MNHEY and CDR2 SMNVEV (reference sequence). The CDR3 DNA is TGTGCCAGCAGTCCCCCTCTCGGAAACACCATATATTTT. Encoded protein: CASSPPLGNTIYF.

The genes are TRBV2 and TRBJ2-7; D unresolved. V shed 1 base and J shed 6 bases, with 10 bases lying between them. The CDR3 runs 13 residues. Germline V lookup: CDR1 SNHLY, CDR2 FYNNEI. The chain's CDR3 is CASSEDRIREQYF. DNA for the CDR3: TGTGCCAGCAGTGAAGATAGGATCCGCGAGCAGTACTTC.

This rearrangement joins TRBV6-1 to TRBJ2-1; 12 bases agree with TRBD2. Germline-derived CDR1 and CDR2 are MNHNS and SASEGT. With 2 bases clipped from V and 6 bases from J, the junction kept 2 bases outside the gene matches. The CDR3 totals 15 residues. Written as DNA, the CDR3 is TGTGCCAGCAGTGAACTAGCGGGAGGGCCCAATGAGCAGTTCTTC. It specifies CASSELAGGPNEQFF.

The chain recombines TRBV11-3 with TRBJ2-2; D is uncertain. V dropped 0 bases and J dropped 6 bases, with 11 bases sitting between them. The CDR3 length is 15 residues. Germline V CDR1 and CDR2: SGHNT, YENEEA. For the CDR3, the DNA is TGTGCCAGCAGCTTAGATATGCCTTCCCCCGGGGAGCTGTTTTTT. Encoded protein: CASSLDMPSPGELFF.

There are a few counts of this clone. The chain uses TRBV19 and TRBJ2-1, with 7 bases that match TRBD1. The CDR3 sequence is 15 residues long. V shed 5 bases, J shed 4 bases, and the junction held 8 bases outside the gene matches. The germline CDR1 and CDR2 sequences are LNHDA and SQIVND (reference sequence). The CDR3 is CASSLQGSGYNEQFF. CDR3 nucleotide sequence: TGTGCCAGTAGTCTACAGGGGAGTGGGTACAATGAGCAGTTCTTC.

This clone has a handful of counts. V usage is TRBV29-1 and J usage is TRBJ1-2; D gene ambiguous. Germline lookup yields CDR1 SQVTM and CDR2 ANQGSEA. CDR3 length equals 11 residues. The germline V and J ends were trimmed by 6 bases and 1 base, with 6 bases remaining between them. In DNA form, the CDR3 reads TGCAGCGTATGGGGTAACTATGGCTACACCTTC. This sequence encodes CSVWGNYGYTF.

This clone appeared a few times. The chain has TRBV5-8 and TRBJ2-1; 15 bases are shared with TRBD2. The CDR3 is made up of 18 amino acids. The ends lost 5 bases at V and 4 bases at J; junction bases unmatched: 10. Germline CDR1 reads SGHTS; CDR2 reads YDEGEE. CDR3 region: CASSYTGTSGGIYNEQFF. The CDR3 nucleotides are TGTGCCAGCAGTTATACCGGGACTAGCGGGGGGATATACAATGAGCAGTTCTTC. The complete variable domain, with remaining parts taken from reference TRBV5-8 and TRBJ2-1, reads EAGVTQSPTHLIKTRGQQATLRCSPISGHTSVYWYQQALGLGLQFLLWYDEGEERNRGNFPPRFSGRQFPNYSSELNVNALELEDSALYLCASSYTGTSGGIYNEQFFGPGTRLTVL.

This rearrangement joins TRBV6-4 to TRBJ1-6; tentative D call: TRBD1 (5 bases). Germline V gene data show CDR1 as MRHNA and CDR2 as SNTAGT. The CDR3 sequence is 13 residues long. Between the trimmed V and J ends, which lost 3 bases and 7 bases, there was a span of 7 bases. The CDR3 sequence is CASSEQGNSPLHF. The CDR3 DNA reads TGTGCCAGCAGTGAGCAGGGAAATTCACCCCTCCACTTT.

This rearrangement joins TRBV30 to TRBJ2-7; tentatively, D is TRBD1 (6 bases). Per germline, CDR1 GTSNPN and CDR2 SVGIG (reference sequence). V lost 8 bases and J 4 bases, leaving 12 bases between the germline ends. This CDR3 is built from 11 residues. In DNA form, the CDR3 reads TGTGCCGTATATCAGGGGTACGAGCAGTACTTC. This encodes CAVYQGYEQYF.

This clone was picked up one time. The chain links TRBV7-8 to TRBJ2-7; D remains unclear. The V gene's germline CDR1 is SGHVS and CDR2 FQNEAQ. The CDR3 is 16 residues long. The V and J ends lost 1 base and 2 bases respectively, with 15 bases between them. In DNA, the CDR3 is TGTGCCAGCAGCTTAGTAGGAAAGGCCCAAGCCTACGAGCAGTACTTC. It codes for CASSLVGKAQAYEQYF.

CDR3 amino acids: CASSLVQVRNSPLHF. CDR3 DNA sequence: TGTGCCAGCAGCTTGGTGCAGGTTAGAAATTCACCCCTCCACTTT. The rearrangement joins TRBV5-6 to TRBJ1-6, with unresolved D. The CDR3 has 15 residues. Trimming took 0 bases from V and 7 from J, leaving 11 bases between them. CDR1 and CDR2 from the germline V gene are SGHDT and YYEEEE.

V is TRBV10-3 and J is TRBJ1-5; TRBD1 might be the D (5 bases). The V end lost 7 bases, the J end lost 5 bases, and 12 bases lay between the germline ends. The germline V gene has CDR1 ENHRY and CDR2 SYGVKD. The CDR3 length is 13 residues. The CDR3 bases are TGTGCCATCAATCAGGGAAGGGATCAGCCCCAGCATTTT. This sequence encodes CAINQGRDQPQHF.

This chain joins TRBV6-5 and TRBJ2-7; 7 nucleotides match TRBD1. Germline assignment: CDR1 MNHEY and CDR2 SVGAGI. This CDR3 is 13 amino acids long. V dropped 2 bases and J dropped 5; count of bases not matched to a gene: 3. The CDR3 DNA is TGTGCCAGCAGTTACGACAGGGCCAACGAGCAGTACTTC. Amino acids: CASSYDRANEQYF.

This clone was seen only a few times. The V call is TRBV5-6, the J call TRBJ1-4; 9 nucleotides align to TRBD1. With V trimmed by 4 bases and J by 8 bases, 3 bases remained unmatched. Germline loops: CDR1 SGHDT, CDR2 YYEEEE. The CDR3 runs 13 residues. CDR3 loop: CASSRTGVEKLFF. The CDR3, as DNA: TGTGCCAGCAGCAGGACAGGGGTCGAAAAACTGTTTTTT.

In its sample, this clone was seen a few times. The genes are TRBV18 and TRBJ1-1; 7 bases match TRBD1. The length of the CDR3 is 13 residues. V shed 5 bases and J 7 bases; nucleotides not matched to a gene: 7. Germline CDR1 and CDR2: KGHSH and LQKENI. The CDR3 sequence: CASSSGTEIEAFF. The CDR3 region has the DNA TGTGCCAGCTCATCCGGGACAGAGATTGAAGCTTTCTTT.

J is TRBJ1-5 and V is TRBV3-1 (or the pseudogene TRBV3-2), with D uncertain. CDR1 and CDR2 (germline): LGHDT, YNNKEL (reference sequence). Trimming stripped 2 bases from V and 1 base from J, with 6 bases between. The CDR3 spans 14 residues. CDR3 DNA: TGTGCCAGCAGCCAACGAGGCAGCAATCAGCCCCAGCATTTT. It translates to CASSQRGSNQPQHF.

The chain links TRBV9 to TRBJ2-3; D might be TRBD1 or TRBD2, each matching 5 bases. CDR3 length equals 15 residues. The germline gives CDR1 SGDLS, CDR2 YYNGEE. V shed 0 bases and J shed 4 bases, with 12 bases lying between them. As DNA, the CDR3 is TGTGCCAGCAGCGTAGATGCCGGGGCGGCAGATACGCAGTATTTT. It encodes CASSVDAGAADTQYF.

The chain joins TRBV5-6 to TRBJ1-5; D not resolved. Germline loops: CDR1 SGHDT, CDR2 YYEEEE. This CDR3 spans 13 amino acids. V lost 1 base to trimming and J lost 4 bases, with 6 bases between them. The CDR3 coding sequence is TGTGCCAGCAGCTTGAACCCGAATCAGCCCCAGCATTTT. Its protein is CASSLNPNQPQHF.

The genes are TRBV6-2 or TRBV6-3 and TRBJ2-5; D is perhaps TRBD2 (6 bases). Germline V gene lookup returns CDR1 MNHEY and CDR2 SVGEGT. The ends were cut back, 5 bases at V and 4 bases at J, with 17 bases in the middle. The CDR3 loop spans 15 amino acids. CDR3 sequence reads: CASSPHILAGETQYF. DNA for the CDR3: TGTGCCAGCAGTCCCCATATACTAGCAGGAGAGACCCAGTACTTC.

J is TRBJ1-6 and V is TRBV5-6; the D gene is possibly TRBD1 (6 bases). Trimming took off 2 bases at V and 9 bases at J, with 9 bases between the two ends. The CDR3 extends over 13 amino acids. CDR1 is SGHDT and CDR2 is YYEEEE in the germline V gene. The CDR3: CASSFPGVSPLHF. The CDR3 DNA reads TGTGCCAGCAGCTTCCCAGGGGTTTCACCCCTCCACTTT.

The CDR3 is CASSGRGGLASYEQYF. Written as DNA, the CDR3 is TGTGCCAGCAGCGGGCGCGGGGGACTAGCGTCTTACGAGCAGTACTTC. The gene calls are TRBV9 and TRBJ2-7; 10 bases are a match to TRBD2. The CDR3 spans 16 residues. V dropped 3 bases and J dropped 4; count of bases not matched to a gene: 10. Germline lookup yields CDR1 SGDLS and CDR2 YYNGEE.

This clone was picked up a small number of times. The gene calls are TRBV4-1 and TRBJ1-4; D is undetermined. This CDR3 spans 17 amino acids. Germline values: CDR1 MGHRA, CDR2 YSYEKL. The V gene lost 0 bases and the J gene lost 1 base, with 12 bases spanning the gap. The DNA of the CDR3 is TGCGCCAGCAGCCAAGAGCCCTCCGGGGAAACTAATGAAAAACTGTTTTTT. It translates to CASSQEPSGETNEKLFF.

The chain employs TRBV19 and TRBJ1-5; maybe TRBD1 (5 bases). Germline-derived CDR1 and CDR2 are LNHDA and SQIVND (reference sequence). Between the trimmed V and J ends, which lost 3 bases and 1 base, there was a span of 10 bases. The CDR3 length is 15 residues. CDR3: CASSIIGASNQPQHF. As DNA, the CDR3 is TGTGCCAGTAGTATTATAGGGGCGAGCAATCAGCCCCAGCATTTT.

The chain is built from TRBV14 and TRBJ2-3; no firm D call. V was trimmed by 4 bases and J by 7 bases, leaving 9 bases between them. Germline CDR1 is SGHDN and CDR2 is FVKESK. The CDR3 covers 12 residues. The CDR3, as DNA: TGTGCCAGCAGCCCGAATCTCCATACGCAGTATTTT. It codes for CASSPNLHTQYF.

The CDR3 spells CASSYSDSRQPQHF. The CDR3 DNA reads TGTGCCAGCAGTTACTCGGATTCGAGGCAGCCCCAGCATTTT. The chain carries TRBV6-2 or TRBV6-3 and TRBJ1-5; no clear D. The germline V gene encodes CDR1 MNHEY and CDR2 SVGEGT. Trimming cost V 0 bases and J 7 bases, with 10 bases left between them. The CDR3 runs to 14 residues.